This T cell receptor (beta chain) is drawn from a study of cytomegalovirus exposure and HLA in healthy donors. The study's findings and limits: Using a false discovery rate of 0.05, a later analysis showed that approximately 17,000 TCR beta sequences were associated with HLA alleles. Among the most significant clusters, several appeared linked to common viral pathogens in a later analysis.

Use of 60 Vbeta and 13 Jbeta primers characterized the PCR. How the authors handled the data: Some 10 million of the roughly 80 million unique TCR beta chains counted in a later analysis were shared. Only in-frame clones appear in the TCRdb table, and some are missing; sequencing was by immunoSEQ multiplex PCR. The V and J calls and the clone size are those of that table, but D and trimming were determined from the DNA. Of about 100,000 clones listed, 55% to 80% are singletons. Concerning this clone: Its antigen is still unknown.

Between the trimmed V and J ends, which lost 8 bases and 8 bases, there was a span of 13 bases. The CDR3 is 12 residues long. CDR1 MNHNS and CDR2 SASEGT come from the germline V gene. The TCR was taken from a human donor in good health. The J gene is TRBJ2-1, the V gene TRBV6-1, with D perhaps matching TRBD1 (7 bases). The sample comprised PBMCs. The CDR3 DNA follows: TGTGCCAGCTACAGGGGAGGTGATGAGCAGTTCTTC. It specifies CASYRGGDEQFF.